This TCR beta chain was recovered during a study of cytomegalovirus exposure and HLA in healthy donors. Broader study findings: Owing to their indistinguishability, certain V segments, notably TRBV6-2 and TRBV6-3, were excluded. There were some 150 TCR beta chains listed as cytomegalovirus-associated. Under in vitro conditions, three CMV-associated chains were confirmed as specific for CMV antigens. In an earlier analysis, about 87% or about 30%: the productive usage of most TCR beta V segments.

Primers included in the PCR were 60 Vbeta and 13 Jbeta primers. The repertoire was sequenced with immunoSEQ multiplex PCR; TCRdb's copy has only in-frame clones and lacks some. The table lists some 200,000 clones, 8.5% to 10% of them singletons. In germline, CDR1 is MNHEY, CDR2 SVGAGI. There are 14 residues in the CDR3. As for this clone: The antigen is undetermined.

The TCR was taken from a woman aged 25 to 39 in good health and CMV-seropositive. The chain uses TRBV6-5 and TRBJ2-5; TRBD1 aligns across 9 bases. The end of the DNA fits TRBJ2-7 better, so the J call may be wrong. Material: PBMCs. DNA for the CDR3: TGTGCCAGCAGTTCGGGACAGGGCCCTTACGAGCAGTACTTC. Encoded protein: CASSSGQGPYEQYF.